This T cell receptor beta chain was captured by sequencing in a study of CD4 T cells in relation to SARS-CoV-2 and coronaviruses. In its sample, this clone was seen a few times. Its antigen is undetermined. Study conclusions and caveats: In roughly 60% of donors, memory CD4+ clonotypes crossrecognized SARS-CoV-2 and at least one common cold coronavirus spike.

CD4+ T cells from unexposed donors were obtained before the COVID-19 pandemic (2011-2018). Isolation of CD4+ T cells took place after approximately 11 days in culture. Trimming cost V 4 bases and J 6 bases; bases outside gene matches: 12. This CDR3 is 15 amino acids long. The germline V gene encodes CDR1 SGHRS and CDR2 YFSETQ. Produced via immunoSEQ multiplex PCR; TCRdb's table is partial and in-frame only. This sample carries some 23,000 clones, 70% to 80% of them seen once, and the ten largest clones take roughly 22%. The chain combines TRBV5-1 with TRBJ1-2, with 7 bases matching TRBD1. The receptor was derived from a human donor in good health. Sequencing was carried out using CD4+ T cells from PBMCs, cultured in vitro. CDR3 sequence (DNA): TGCGCCAGCAGCCTCCGGACAGGAGGTAGCGATGGCTACACCTTC. Protein: CASSLRTGGSDGYTF.